This T cell receptor beta chain was recorded in a study of blood T cells in healthy people across ages. Trimming pared 3 bases from V and 5 bases from J, leaving 22 bases between. The CDR3 has 17 residues. Germline V gene sequence: CDR1 MNHEY, CDR2 SMNVEV (reference sequence). Concerning this clonotype itself: Its antigen is unidentified.

Donors each provided ten milliliters of peripheral blood. Whole-study findings and limits: Diversity was higher, and naive CD4+ cells more numerous, in long-lived donors than in aged donors. The authors considered diversity estimates from one million T cells to be underestimates.

The second PCR ran about 6 to 12 cycles with a sample-barcoded 5' primer and J-beta primers. Samples each returned at least 3 million CDR3-containing paired-end reads. TCRdb itself ran the 5' RACE reads through MiXCR, one entry per CDR3 protein. The profile shows about 1.6 million distinct CDR3 sequences, about 31% of them singletons. This chain links TRBV27 with TRBJ2-5; perhaps D is TRBD1 or TRBD2 (5 bases each). The clonotype comes from a woman in her twenties or thirties in good health. Sequenced material: blood. The CDR3 protein is CASSFGAPLGASETQYF. The CDR3 region has the DNA TGTGCCAGCAGTTTTGGGGCCCCGCTCGGGGCTTCGGAGACCCAGTACTTC.